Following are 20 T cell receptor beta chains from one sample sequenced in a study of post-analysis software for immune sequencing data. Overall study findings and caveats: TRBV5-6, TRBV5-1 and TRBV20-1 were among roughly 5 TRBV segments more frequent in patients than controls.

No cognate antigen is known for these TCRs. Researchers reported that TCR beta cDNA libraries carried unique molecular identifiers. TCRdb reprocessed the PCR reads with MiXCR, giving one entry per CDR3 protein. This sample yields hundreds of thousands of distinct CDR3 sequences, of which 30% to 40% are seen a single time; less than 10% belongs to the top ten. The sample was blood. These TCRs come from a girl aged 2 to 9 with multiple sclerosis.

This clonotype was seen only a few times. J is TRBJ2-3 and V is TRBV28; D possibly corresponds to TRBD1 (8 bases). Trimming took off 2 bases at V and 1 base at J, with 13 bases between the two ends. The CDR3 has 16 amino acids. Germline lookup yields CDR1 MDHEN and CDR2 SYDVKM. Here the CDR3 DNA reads TGTGCCAGCAGTTTAGGACAGGGAGGGGGCACAGATACGCAGTATTTT. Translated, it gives CASSLGQGGGTDTQYF.

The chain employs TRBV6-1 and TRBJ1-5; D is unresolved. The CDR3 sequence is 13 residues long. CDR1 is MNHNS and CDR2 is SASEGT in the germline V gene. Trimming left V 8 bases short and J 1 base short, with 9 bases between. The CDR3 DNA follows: TGTGCCAGCGCGCTGGGCAGCAATCAGCCCCAGCATTTT. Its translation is CASALGSNQPQHF.

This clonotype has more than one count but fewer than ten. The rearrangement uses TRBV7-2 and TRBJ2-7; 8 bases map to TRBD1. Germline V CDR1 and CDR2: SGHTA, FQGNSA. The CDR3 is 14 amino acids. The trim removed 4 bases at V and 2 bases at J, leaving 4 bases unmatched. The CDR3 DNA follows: TGTGCCAGCAGCTGGTGGACAGGGCCCTACGAGCAGTACTTC. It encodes CASSWWTGPYEQYF. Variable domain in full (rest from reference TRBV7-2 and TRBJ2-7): GAGVSQSPSNKVTEKGKDVELRCDPISGHTALYWYRQSLGQGLEFLIYFQGNSAPDKSGLPSDRFSAERTGGSVSTLTIQRTQQEDSAVYLCASSWWTGPYEQYFGPGTRLTVT.

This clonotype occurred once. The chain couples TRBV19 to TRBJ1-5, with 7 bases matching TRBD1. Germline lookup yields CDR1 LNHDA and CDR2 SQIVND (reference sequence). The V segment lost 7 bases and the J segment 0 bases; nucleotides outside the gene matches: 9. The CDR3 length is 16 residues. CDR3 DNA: TGTGCCAGTAAATTCGGGACAGATTATAGCAATCAGCCCCAGCATTTT. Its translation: CASKFGTDYSNQPQHF.

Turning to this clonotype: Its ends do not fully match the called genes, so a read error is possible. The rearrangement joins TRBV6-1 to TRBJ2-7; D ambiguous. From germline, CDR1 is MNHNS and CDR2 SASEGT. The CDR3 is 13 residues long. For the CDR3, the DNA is TGTGCTAGCATTGGACCCCCCGCCTACGAGCAGTACTTC. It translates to CASIGPPAYEQYF.

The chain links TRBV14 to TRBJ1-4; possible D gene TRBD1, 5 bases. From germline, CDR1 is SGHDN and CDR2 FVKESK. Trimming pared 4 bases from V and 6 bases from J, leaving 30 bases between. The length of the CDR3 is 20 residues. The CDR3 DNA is TGTGCCAGCAGCCCCCCCCGGGTACACGGGGGTTCGCCCTTATATGAAAAACTGTTTTTT. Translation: CASSPPRVHGGSPLYEKLFF.

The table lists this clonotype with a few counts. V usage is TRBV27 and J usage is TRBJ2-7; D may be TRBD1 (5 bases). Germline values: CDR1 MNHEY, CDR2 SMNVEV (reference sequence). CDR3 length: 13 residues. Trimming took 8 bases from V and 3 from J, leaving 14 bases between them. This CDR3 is CASAPDSFYEQYF. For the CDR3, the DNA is TGTGCCAGCGCGCCCGACAGCTTCTACGAGCAGTACTTC.

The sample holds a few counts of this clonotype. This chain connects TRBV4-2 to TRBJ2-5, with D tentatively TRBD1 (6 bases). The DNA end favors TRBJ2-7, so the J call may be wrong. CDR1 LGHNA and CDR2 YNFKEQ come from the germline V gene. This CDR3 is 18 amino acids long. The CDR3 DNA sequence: TGTGCCAGCAGCCAAGATCTAGGGGGTCCAGTCATCCCTTACGAGCAGTACTTC. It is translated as CASSQDLGGPVIPYEQYF.

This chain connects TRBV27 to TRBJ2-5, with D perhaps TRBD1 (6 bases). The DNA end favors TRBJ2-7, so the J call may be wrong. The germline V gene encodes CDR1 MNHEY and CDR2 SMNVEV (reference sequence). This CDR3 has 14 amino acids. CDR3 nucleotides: TGTGCCAGCAGTGGATTGGACAGTTCCGGCGAGCAGTACTTC. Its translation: CASSGLDSSGEQYF.

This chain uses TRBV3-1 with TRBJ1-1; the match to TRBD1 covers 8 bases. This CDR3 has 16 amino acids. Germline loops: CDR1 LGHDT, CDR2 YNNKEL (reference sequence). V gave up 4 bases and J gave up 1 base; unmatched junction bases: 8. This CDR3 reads CASSPYLGQENTEAFF. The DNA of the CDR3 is TGTGCCAGCAGCCCTTACCTGGGACAGGAGAACACTGAAGCTTTCTTT.

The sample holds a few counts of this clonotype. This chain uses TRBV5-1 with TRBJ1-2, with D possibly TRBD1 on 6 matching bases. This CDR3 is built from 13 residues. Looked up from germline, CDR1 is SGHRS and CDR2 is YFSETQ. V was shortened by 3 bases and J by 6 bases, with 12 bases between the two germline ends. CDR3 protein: CASSSGHRDGYTF. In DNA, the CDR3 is TGCGCCAGCAGCTCGGGACACCGAGATGGCTACACCTTC.

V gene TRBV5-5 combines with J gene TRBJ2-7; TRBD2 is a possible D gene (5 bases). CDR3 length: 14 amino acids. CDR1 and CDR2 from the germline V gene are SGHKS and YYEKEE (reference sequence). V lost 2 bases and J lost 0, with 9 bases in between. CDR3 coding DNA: TGTGCCAGCAGCTTAGGACTGTTCTCCTACGAGCAGTACTTC. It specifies CASSLGLFSYEQYF.

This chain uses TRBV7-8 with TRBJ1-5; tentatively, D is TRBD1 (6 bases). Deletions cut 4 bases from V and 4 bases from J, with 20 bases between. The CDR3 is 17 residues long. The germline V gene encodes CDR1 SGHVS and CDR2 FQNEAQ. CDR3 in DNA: TGTGCCAGCAGCTCCCTGCTGACAGGCTTTCTTAATCAGCCCCAGCATTTT. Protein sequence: CASSSLLTGFLNQPQHF. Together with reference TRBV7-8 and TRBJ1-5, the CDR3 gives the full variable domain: GAGVSQSPRYKVAKRGQDVALRCDPISGHVSLFWYQQALGQGPEFLTYFQNEAQLDKSGLPSDRFFAERPEGSVSTLKIQRTQQEDSAVYLCASSSLLTGFLNQPQHFGDGTRLSIL.

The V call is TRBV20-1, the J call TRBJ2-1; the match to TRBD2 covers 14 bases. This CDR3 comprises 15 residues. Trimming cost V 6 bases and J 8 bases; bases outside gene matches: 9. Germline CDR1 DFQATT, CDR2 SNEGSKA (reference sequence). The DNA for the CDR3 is TGCAGTGCCCTGACTAGCGGGAGGGCCATGGATGAGCAGTTCTTC. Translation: CSALTSGRAMDEQFF.

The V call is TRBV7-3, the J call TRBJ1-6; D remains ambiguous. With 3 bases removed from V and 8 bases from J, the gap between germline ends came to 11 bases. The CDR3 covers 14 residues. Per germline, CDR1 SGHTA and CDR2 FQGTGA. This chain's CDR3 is CASSLGIPHSPLHF. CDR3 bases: TGTGCCAGCAGCTTGGGTATTCCCCATTCACCCCTCCACTTT.

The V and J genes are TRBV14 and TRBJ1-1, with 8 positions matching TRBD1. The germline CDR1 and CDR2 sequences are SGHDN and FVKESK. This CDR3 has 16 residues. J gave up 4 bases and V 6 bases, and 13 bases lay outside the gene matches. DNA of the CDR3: TGTGCCAGCAGGCCTCTTCAGGGGGCGCGGGCCACTGAAGCTTTCTTT. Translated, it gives CASRPLQGARATEAFF.

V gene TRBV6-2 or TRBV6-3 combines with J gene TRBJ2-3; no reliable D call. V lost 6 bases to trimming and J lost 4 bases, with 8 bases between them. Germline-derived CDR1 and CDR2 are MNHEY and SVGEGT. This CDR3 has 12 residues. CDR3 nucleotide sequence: TGTGCCAGCAGGCTGGGTCCAGATACGCAGTATTTT. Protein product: CASRLGPDTQYF.

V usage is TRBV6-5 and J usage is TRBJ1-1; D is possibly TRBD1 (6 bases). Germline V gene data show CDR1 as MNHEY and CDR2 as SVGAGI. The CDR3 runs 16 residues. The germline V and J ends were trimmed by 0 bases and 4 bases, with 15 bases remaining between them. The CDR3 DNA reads TGTGCCAGCAGTTACTCCCCGGCAGGGGATGGCACTGAAGCTTTCTTT. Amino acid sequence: CASSYSPAGDGTEAFF.

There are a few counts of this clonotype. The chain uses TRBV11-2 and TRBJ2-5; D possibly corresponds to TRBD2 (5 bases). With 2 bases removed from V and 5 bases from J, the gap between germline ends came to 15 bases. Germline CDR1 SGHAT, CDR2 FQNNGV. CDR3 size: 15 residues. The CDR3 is CASSLRLISRETQYF. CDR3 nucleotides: TGTGCCAGCAGCTTAAGACTAATTTCACGGGAGACCCAGTACTTC.

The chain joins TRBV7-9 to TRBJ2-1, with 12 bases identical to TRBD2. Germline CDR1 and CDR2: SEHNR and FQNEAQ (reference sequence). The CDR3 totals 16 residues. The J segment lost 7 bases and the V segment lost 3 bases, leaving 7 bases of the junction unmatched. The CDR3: CASSFETSGRSNEQFF. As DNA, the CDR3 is TGTGCCAGCAGCTTCGAGACTAGCGGGAGAAGTAATGAGCAGTTCTTC.